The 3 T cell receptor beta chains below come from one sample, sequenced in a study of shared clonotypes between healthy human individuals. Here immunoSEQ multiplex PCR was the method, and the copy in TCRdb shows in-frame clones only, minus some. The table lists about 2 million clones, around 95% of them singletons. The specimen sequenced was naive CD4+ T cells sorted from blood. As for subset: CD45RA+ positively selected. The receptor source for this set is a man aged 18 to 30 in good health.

The CDR3 spells CSVYRDSYNEQFF. CDR3 coding DNA: TGCAGCGTTTACAGGGATTCCTACAATGAGCAGTTCTTC. The gene calls are TRBV29-1 and TRBJ2-1; TRBD1 might be the D (6 bases). CDR3 size: 13 residues. The germline V gene encodes CDR1 SQVTM and CDR2 ANQGSEA. The germline V and J ends were trimmed by 5 bases and 1 base, with 9 bases remaining between them.

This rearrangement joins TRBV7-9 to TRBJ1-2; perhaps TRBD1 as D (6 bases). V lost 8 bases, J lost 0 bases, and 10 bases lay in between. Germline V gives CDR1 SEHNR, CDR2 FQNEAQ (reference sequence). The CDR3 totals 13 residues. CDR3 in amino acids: CASGGLSNYGYTF. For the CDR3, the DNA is TGTGCCAGCGGGGGGCTATCTAACTATGGCTACACCTTC.

The CDR3 nucleotides read TGTGCCTGGAGTGTATCTTCGTGGCCCGGGGAGCTGTTTTTT. This sequence encodes CAWSVSSWPGELFF. This chain uses TRBV30 with TRBJ2-2; D remains ambiguous. The CDR3 totals 14 residues. Trimming shortened V by 0 bases and J by 6 bases, and 11 bases separated the two germline ends. Germline assignment: CDR1 GTSNPN and CDR2 SVGIG (reference sequence).